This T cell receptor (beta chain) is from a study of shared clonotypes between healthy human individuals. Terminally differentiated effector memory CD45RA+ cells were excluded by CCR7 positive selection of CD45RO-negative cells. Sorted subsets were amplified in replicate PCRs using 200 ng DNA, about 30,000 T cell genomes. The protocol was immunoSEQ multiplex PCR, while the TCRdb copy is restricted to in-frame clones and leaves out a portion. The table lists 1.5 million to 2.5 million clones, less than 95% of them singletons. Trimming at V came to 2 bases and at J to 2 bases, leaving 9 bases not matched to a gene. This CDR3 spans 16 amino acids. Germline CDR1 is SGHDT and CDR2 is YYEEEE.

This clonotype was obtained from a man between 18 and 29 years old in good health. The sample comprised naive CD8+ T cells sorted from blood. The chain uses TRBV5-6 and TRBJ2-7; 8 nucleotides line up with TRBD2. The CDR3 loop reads CASSFVTSESTYEQYF. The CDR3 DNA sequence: TGTGCCAGCAGCTTTGTGACTAGCGAAAGCACCTACGAGCAGTACTTC.